The 15 T cell receptor beta chains given below trace back to one sample, sequenced in a study of blood T cell repertoires in COVID-19. Using immunoSEQ multiplex PCR, the repertoire was profiled, and TCRdb retains in-frame clones only, with some absent. Among around 170,000 clones listed, roughly 87% were seen once. The specimen was peripheral blood. The receptors stem from a woman aged 40 to 50 with acute or convalescent COVID-19.

V gene TRBV5-5 combines with J gene TRBJ2-1; TRBD2 aligns across 11 bases. V lost 4 bases to trimming and J lost 2 bases; unmatched junction nucleotides: 8. The CDR3 is made up of 17 amino acids. Germline V gene lookup returns CDR1 SGHKS and CDR2 YYEKEE (reference sequence). CDR3 protein: CASSTRPLAGAYNEQFF. The CDR3 coding sequence is TGTGCCAGCAGCACCAGACCACTAGCGGGAGCCTACAATGAGCAGTTCTTC.

The rearrangement links TRBV2 to TRBJ1-5; D unclear. The CDR3 has 14 amino acids. V lost 4 bases and J lost 4, with 11 bases in between. Germline V gene data show CDR1 as SNHLY and CDR2 as FYNNEI. The CDR3 DNA sequence: TGTGCCAGCAGTGCGGGTCAGTCGAATCAGCCCCAGCATTTT. Protein: CASSAGQSNQPQHF.

This chain joins TRBV25-1 and TRBJ1-6; D uncertain. Germline V CDR1 and CDR2: MGHDK, SYGVNS. Trimming took 7 bases from V and 7 from J, leaving 11 bases between them. CDR3 length: 13 residues. This CDR3 is CASTRRWNSPLHF. The CDR3, as DNA: TGTGCCAGCACTAGGAGGTGGAATTCACCCCTCCACTTT.

The chain employs TRBV10-3 and TRBJ1-3, with unresolved D. This CDR3 comprises 17 residues. The ends were cut back, 0 bases at V and 3 bases at J, with 15 bases in the middle. Germline assignment: CDR1 ENHRY and CDR2 SYGVKD. In DNA form, the CDR3 reads TGTGCCATCAGTGAGTCGAATCTCGGACTAGGTGGAAACACCATATATTTT. As protein: CAISESNLGLGGNTIYF.

V gene TRBV7-9 combines with J gene TRBJ2-3; 7 bases are shared with TRBD2. Trimming took 7 bases from V and 4 from J; bases not matched to a gene: 17. CDR1 is SEHNR and CDR2 is FQNEAQ in the germline V gene (reference sequence). CDR3 length: 17 residues. CDR3 in amino acids: CASTEGREGFYADTQYF. Written as DNA, the CDR3 is TGTGCCAGCACCGAAGGGAGGGAGGGATTTTACGCAGATACGCAGTATTTT.

The rearrangement uses TRBV30 and TRBJ2-7; D not resolved. This CDR3 is 11 amino acids long. The V end was cut by 5 bases, the J end by 0 bases, with 5 bases between. Germline CDR1 GTSNPN, CDR2 SVGIG (reference sequence). Here the CDR3 DNA reads TGTGCCTGGCAGGTCTCCTACGAGCAGTACTTC. Encoded protein: CAWQVSYEQYF. Combining the CDR3 with reference TRBV30 and TRBJ2-7 gives the whole variable domain SQTIHQWPATLVQPVGSPLSLECTVEGTSNPNLYWYRQAAGRGLQLLFYSVGIGQISSEVPQNLSASRPQDRQFILSSKKLLLSDSGFYLCAWQVSYEQYFGPGTRLTVT.

The rearrangement joins TRBV28 to TRBJ1-1; D gene uncertain. V lost 4 bases, J lost 5 bases, and 17 bases lay in between. CDR1 MDHEN and CDR2 SYDVKM come from the germline V gene. The CDR3 totals 15 residues. The CDR3 spells CASSWASRASTEAFF. CDR3 in DNA: TGTGCCAGCAGTTGGGCTTCGCGGGCTAGTACTGAAGCTTTCTTT.

The V and J genes are TRBV18 and TRBJ2-7; 13 nucleotides agree with TRBD2. The length of the CDR3 is 16 residues. Germline V CDR1 and CDR2: KGHSH, LQKENI. V lost 2 bases to trimming and J lost 1 base; unmatched junction nucleotides: 2. CDR3 nucleotide sequence: TGTGCCAGCTCACCAAAACTAGCGGGGGGGTCCTACGAGCAGTACTTC. Residues: CASSPKLAGGSYEQYF.

This sequence joins TRBV10-3 and TRBJ1-2; 7 bases align to TRBD1. In germline, CDR1 is ENHRY, CDR2 SYGVKD. V dropped 10 bases and J dropped 10; count of bases not matched to a gene: 24. The CDR3 sequence is 16 residues long. The chain's CDR3 is CATGRTGHTKLPIYTF. Here the CDR3 DNA reads TGTGCCACCGGACGGACAGGACATACCAAACTGCCAATCTACACCTTC.

The chain links TRBV10-3 to TRBJ1-6; a weak D match, TRBD1 (6 bases). CDR1 is ENHRY, CDR2 SYGVKD, per germline. V lost 6 bases and J lost 8, with 20 bases in between. The CDR3 has 16 residues. CDR3 loop: CAISGGLGKDDSPLHF. CDR3 in DNA: TGTGCCATCAGCGGGGGGCTGGGGAAGGATGATTCACCCCTCCACTTT.

This clone was detected once. This chain uses TRBV5-8 with TRBJ2-5; the D gene is possibly TRBD1 (7 bases). The CDR3 sequence is 17 residues long. Germline V gene data show CDR1 as SGHTS and CDR2 as YDEGEE. Trimming removed 0 bases at V and 5 bases at J, with 20 bases between. CDR3 sequence (DNA): TGTGCCAGCAGCTTGGGGCCACAAACAGGGGAGGAGGAGACCCAGTACTTC. Translated, it gives CASSLGPQTGEEETQYF.

This chain uses TRBV7-9 with TRBJ1-2, with D perhaps matching TRBD1 (5 bases). Per the germline V gene, CDR1 is SEHNR and CDR2 is FQNEAQ (reference sequence). CDR3 length: 13 amino acids. V lost 10 bases, J lost 8 bases, and 20 bases lay in between. The CDR3 DNA is TGTGCCATCAGAGACTCAACGGGGGTAGGCTACACCTTC. Protein sequence: CAIRDSTGVGYTF.

This clone was recorded many times. V gene TRBV30 combines with J gene TRBJ1-1; D is undetermined. Germline loops: CDR1 GTSNPN, CDR2 SVGIG (reference sequence). With 2 bases removed from V and 1 base from J, the gap between germline ends came to 8 bases. The CDR3 runs to 13 residues. The CDR3 spells CAWSYNANTEAFF. In DNA, the CDR3 is TGTGCCTGGAGTTACAATGCGAACACTGAAGCTTTCTTT.

This chain's CDR3 is CASSIELTYEQYF. The DNA for the CDR3 is TGTGCCAGTAGTATAGAGCTAACCTACGAGCAGTACTTC. V is TRBV19 and J is TRBJ2-7; D remains ambiguous. Germline lookup yields CDR1 LNHDA and CDR2 SQIVND (reference sequence). Deletions cut 0 bases from V and 2 bases from J, with 5 bases between. The CDR3 runs to 13 residues.

The rearrangement uses TRBV2 and TRBJ1-2, with a weak D call TRBD1 (5 bases). CDR1 is SNHLY and CDR2 is FYNNEI in the germline V gene. The CDR3 spans 14 residues. With 7 bases removed from V and 4 bases from J, the gap between germline ends came to 16 bases. For the CDR3, the DNA is TGTGCCAGCAACCCGACATCGGGGGGCTATGGCTACACCTTC. It specifies CASNPTSGGYGYTF. The variable domain in full, completed from reference TRBV2 and TRBJ1-2, reads EPEVTQTPSHQVTQMGQEVILRCVPISNHLYFYWYRQILGQKVEFLVSFYNNEISEKSEIFDDQFSVERPDGSNFTLKIRSTKLEDSAMYFCASNPTSGGYGYTFGSGTRLTVV.